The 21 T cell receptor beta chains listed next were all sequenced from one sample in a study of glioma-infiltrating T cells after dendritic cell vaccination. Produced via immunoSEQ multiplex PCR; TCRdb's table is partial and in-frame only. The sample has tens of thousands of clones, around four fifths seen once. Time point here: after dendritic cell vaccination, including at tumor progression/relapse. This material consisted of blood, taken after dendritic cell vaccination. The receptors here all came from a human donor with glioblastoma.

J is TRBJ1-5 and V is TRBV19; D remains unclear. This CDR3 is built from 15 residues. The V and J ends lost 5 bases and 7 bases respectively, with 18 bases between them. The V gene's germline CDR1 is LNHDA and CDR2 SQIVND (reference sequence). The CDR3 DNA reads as TGTGCCAGTAGTGGCGCCAGGTCCCTGTGGCAGCCCCAGCATTTT. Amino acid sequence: CASSGARSLWQPQHF. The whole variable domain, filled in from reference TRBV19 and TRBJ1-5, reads DGGITQSPKYLFRKEGQNVTLSCEQNLNHDAMYWYRQDPGQGLRLIYYSQIVNDFQKGDIAEGYSVSREKKESFPLTVTSAQKNPTAFYLCASSGARSLWQPQHFGDGTRLSIL.

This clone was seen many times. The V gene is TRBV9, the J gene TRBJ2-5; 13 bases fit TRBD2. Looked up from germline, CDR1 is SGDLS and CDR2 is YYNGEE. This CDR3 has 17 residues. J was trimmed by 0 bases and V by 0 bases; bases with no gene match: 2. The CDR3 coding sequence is TGTGCCAGCAGCGTAGGGGGACTAGCGGGATACCAAGAGACCCAGTACTTC. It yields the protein CASSVGGLAGYQETQYF.

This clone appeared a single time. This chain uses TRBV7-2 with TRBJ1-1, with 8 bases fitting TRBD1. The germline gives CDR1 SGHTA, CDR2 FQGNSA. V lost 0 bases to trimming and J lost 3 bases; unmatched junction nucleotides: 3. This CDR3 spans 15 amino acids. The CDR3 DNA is TGTGCCAGCAGCTTAGCTGGACAGGGTGACACTGAAGCTTTCTTT. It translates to CASSLAGQGDTEAFF.

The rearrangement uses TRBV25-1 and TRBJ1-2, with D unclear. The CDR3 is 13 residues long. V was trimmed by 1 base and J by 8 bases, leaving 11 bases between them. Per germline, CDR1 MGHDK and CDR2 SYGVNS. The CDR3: CASSEFEGIGYTF. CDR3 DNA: TGTGCCAGCAGTGAATTTGAGGGAATCGGCTACACCTTC.

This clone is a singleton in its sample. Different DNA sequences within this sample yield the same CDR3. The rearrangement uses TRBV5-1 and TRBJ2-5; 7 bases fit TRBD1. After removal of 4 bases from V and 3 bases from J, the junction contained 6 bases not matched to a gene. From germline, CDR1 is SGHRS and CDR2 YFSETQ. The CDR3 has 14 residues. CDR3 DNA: TGCGCCAGCAGCCTCGGGACAGTTAAAGAGACCCAGTACTTC. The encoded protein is CASSLGTVKETQYF.

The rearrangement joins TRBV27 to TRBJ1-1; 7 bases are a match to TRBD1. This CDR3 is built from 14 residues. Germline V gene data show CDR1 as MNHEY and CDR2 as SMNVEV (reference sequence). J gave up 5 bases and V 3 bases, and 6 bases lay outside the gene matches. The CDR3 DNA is TGTGCCAGCAGTTTGTCACAGGGGAGGACTGAAGCTTTCTTT. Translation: CASSLSQGRTEAFF.

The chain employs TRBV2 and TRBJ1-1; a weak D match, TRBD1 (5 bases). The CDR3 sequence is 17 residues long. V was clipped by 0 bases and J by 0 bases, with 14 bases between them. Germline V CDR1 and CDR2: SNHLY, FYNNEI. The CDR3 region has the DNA TGTGCCAGCAGTGAAGCGCTAATTCTCAGGGTGAACACTGAAGCTTTCTTT. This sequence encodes CASSEALILRVNTEAFF.

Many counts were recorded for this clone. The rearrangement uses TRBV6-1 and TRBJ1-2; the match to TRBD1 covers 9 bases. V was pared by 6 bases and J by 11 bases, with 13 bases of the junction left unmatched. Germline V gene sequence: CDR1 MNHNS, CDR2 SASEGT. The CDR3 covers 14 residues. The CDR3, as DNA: TGTGCCAGCAGCCCCGGGACAGGGATTATCGGGTACACCTTC. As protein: CASSPGTGIIGYTF.

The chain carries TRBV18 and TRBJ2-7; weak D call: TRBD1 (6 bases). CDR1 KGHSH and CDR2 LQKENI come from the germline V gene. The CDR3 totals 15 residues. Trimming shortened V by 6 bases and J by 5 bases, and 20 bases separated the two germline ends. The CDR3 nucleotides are TGTGCCAGCTCCCCCACCGCACAGGGTGTCCACGAGCAGTACTTC. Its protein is CASSPTAQGVHEQYF.

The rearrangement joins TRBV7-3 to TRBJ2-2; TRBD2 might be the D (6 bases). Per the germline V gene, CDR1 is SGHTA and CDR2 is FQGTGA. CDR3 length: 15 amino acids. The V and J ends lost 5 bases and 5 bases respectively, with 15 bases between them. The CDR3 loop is CASSPIGGRTGELFF. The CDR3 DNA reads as TGTGCCAGCAGCCCAATAGGAGGGAGAACCGGGGAGCTGTTTTTT.

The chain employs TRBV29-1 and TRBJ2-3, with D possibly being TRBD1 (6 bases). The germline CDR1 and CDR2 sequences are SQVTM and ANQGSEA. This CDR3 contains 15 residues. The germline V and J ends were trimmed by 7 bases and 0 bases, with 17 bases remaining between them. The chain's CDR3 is CSGQQGLLSTDTQYF. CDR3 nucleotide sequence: TGCAGCGGACAACAGGGCCTTCTAAGCACAGATACGCAGTATTTT.

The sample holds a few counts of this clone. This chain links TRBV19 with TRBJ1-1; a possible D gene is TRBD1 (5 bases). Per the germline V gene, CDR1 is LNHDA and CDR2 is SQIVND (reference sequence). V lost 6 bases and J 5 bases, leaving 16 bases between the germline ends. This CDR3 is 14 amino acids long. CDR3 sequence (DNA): TGTGCCAGTAGGGACATCCGAGGAGGGACTGAAGCTTTCTTT. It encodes CASRDIRGGTEAFF.

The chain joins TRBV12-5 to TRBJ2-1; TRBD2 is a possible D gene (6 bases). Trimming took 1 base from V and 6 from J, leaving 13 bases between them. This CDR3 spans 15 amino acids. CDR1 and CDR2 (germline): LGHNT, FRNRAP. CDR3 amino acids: CASGLAGVGSNEQFF. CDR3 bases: TGTGCTAGTGGTTTGGCGGGAGTGGGATCCAATGAGCAGTTCTTC.

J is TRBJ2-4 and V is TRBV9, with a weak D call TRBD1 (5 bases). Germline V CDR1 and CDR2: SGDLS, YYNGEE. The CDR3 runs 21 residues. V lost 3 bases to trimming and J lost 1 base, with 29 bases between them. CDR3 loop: CASSARPLGASDKAAKNIQYF. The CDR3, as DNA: TGTGCCAGCAGCGCTAGGCCCCTTGGGGCTTCAGACAAAGCGGCCAAAAACATTCAGTACTTC.

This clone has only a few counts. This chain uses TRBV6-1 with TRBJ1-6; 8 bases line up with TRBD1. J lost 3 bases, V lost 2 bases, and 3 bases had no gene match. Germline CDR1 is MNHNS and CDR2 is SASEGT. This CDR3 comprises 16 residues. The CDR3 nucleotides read TGTGCCAGCAGTGAATCCGACAGGGGCTATAATTCACCCCTCCACTTT. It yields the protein CASSESDRGYNSPLHF.

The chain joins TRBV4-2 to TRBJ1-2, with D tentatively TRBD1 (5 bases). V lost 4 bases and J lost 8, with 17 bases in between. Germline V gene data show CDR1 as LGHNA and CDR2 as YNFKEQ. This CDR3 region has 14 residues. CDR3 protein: CASSLKVGGSGYTF. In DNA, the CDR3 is TGTGCCAGCAGCCTGAAGGTGGGGGGGAGCGGCTACACCTTC.

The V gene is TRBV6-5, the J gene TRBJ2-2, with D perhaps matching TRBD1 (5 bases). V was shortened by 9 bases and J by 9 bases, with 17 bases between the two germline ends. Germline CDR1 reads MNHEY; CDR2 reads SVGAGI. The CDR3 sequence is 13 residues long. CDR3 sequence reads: CASKEGDTRELFF. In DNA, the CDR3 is TGTGCCAGTAAGGAAGGGGATACCAGGGAGCTGTTTTTT.

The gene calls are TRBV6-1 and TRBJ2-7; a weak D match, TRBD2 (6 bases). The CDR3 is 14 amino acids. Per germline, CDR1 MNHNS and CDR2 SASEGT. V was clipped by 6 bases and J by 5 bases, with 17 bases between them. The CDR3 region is CASSDGTPRDEQYV. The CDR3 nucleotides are TGTGCCAGCAGCGACGGGACTCCTCGGGACGAGCAGTACGTC.

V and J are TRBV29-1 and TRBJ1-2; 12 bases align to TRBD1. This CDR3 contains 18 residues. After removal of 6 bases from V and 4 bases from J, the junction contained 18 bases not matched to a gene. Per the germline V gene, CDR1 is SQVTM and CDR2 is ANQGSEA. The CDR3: CSVPTGTGGVTATYGYTF. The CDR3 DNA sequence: TGCAGCGTACCTACCGGGACAGGGGGCGTAACGGCCACCTATGGCTACACCTTC.

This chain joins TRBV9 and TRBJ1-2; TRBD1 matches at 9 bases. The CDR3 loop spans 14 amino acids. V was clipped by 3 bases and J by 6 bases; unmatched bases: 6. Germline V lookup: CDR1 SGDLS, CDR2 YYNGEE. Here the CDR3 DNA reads TGTGCCAGCAGCGCCCGACAGGGGGACGATGGCTACACCTTC. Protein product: CASSARQGDDGYTF.

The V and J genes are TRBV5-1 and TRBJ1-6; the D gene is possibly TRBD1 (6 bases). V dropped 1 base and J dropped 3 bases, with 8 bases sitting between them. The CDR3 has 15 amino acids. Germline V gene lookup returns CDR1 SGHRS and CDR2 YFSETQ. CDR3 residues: CASSLQGNYNSPLHF. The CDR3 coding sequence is TGCGCCAGCAGCTTGCAGGGGAACTATAATTCACCCCTCCACTTT.